The text below deals with one T cell receptor (beta chain). Based on frequency, this clonotype is considered medium-sized (0.01 to 0.1%); no count was recorded. What this receptor recognizes is not known. This sample was taken from a study of T cells in severe cutaneous drug reactions (dated by TCRdb to 2018 to 2020). About the study as a whole: Recruitment took place between about 2011 and 2019, drawing patients from Taiwan, Thailand and a European registry network. Bulk TCR sequencing was combined with single-cell sequencing, quantitative PCR validation, functional assays and transgenic mouse experiments. Enrollment was limited to patients whose SJS/TEN or DRESS diagnosis was probable or definite according to RegiSCAR criteria. To build the libraries, iRepertoire multiplex PCR was used, and the authors pointed to a comparison in which iRepertoire and 5' RACE methods, with or without UMI, captured abundant clonotypes similarly. Blister fluids/cells, PBMC and other biological samples were taken from patients in the acute stage or the recovery stage. Assignment of the culprit drug relied on both the Naranjo algorithm and the ALDEN drug causality algorithm.

For both bulk and single-cell sequencing, libraries were prepared with the iRepertoire multiplex PCR system using TCR subtype-specific primers. Bulk TCR beta libraries were generated by multiplex PCR with primers targeting V, D and J gene regions. Roughly 85-500 ng of RNA per sample served as input for bulk TCR library preparation. An Illumina MiSeq was used to sequence the bulk TCR beta amplicons. On the study's bioinformatics: Quality control steps removed sample misassignments and low-quality sequencing reads. The CDR3 was defined as the amino acids lying between the Y[YFLI]C motif of the V gene and the [FW]GXGT motif of the J segment. TRBV and TRBJ gene assignments and CDR3 clonotypes followed the IMGT database. Per-sample TRBV expression was normalized to the mean of the same gene in PBMC from 35 to 55 healthy donors. TCRdb reprocessed the reads, reporting each CDR3 protein sequence once and no DNA. For this entry, the V and J calls and clone size follow TCRdb and not the study's own pipeline. This sample's table has entries for approximately 1,600 distinct CDR3 sequences. Around 15% of the sample rests with the top ten.

The CDR3 starts with the cysteine, ends with the phenylalanine, and has 16 residues. DNA is not on record. The germline V gene specifies SGHRS as CDR1 and YFSETQ as CDR2. Sequenced donors were patients with carbamazepine-induced Stevens-Johnson syndrome or toxic epidermal necrolysis (CBZ-SJS/TEN). The peripheral blood repertoires were taken from CBZ-SJS/TEN patients of two origins, about five Han Chinese and roughly 6 European. Patients with drug-induced severe cutaneous adverse reactions had T cell receptor repertoires profiled by next-generation sequencing to look for drug-specific clonotypes. The RNA was isolated from either blister cells of skin lesions or peripheral blood mononuclear cells. What the authors observed across the whole study: According to the authors, further study is still needed to determine whether the public TCR generalizes to SJS/TEN caused by other drugs. A public TCRbeta CDR3 was found in all seven CBZ-SJS/TEN blister samples (mean roughly 14%) but was undetectable or scarce in tolerant-control and healthy-donor PBMC. CBZ-SJS/TEN patients showed strongly increased TRBV12-4 usage, with an average of around 31% in blister cells and 5% to 5.5% in PBMC.

The chain links TRBV5-1 with TRBJ1-1. Sequencing was done on a sample of PBMCs. The source is a human donor with Stevens-Johnson syndrome, a severe cutaneous drug reaction. The CDR3 has the sequence CASSVDRAHLNTEAFF.